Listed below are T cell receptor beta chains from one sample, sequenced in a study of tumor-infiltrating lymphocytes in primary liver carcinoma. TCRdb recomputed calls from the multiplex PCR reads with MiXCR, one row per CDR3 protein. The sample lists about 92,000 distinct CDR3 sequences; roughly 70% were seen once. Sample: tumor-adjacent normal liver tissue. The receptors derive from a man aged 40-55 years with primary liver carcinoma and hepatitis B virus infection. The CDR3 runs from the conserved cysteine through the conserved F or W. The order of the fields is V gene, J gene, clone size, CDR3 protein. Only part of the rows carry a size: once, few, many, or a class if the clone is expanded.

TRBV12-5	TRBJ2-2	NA	CDSGPMGLANTGELFF
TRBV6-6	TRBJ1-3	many	CASREGRNTIYF
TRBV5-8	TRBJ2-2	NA	CASRLWRGSGELFF
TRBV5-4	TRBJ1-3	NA	CTSSLGVEDLSGNTIYF
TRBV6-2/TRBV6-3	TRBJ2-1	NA	CASKAGLPANNERFF
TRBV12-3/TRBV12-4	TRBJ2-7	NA	CTSSALVYEQYF
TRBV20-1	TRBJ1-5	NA	CSAWGTNQPQHF
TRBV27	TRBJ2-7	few	CASSSGLAGASEQYF
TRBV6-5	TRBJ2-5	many	CASSRTSGWWAQYF
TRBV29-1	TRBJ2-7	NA	CSVGAGKLYKQYF
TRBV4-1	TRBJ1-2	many	CASSSPGQLRGYTF
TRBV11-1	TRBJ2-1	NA	CASSLYRSAGGSYNEQFF
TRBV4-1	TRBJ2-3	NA	CASSQVSDITDTQYF
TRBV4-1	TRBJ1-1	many	CASSQDGRDPEAFF
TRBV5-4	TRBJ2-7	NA	CASSSPSGSGDEQYF
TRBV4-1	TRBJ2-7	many	CASSQEGTIGGEQYF
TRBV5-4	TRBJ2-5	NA	CASMDGPEETQYF